This T cell receptor (beta chain) was identified in a study of T cells in tuberculosis (dated by TCRdb to 2017 to 2018). Regarding the complete study: To characterize T cells specific for the mycobacterial lipid antigen glucose monomycolate (GMM), the study used CD1B tetramers together with high-throughput TCR immunosequencing. With 9 to 11 people per group, a South African clinical cohort compared IGRA-negative adolescents, IGRA-positive adolescents with latent tuberculosis, and adults with active tuberculosis. The investigation overall reported the following: Clinical samples were selected based on the availability of cryopreserved specimens, with adults included as active tuberculosis cases and adolescents included as controls. Compared with IGRA-negative controls, TCR-alpha repertoires from active tuberculosis had smaller mean NN-distances to GMM-specific TCRs, which suggests that these TCRs underwent clonal expansion. The smaller NN-distances were partly driven by shorter CDR3-alpha lengths in active tuberculosis patients, and the difference for TCR-beta did not reach statistical significance. A classifier using the diverse GMM-specific repertoire reached about 90% accuracy (AUROC around 0.9), compared with approximately 73% accuracy using GEM motif frequencies.

At study entry, adolescents were screened for latent tuberculosis infection using a tuberculin skin test and the QuantiFERON-TB GOLD In-Tube IGRA. Immunosequencing of unsorted cryopreserved PBMC covered, on average, about 100,000 T cells per clinical donor. Eleven high schools in the Worcester region of the Western Cape, South Africa, served as enrollment sites for adolescents aged 12 to 18 years. Around 10 adolescents infected with M. tuberculosis and around ten uninfected adolescents were chosen and matched for age and sex. For the adolescents, PBMC were isolated by density centrifugation from freshly drawn heparinized blood and then cryopreserved. The CDR3 has 15 amino acids, counting the end cysteine and phenylalanine. The retained sequence is limited to the CDR3, 45 bases, with the frame set at the first base. The trim is 1 base for V and 6 bases for J, with a gap of 13 bases between the germline ends. Based on the germline V gene, the CDR1 and CDR2 sequences are SGHRS and YFSETQ.

A word on this clone: The antigen this receptor binds is unknown. There are no base qualities to consult, and no much larger clone falls within one base.

TCR libraries were generated with the immunoSEQ multiplex PCR assay, using TCR-beta and/or TCR-alpha/delta assays for each sample. The amplified TCR libraries were sequenced on the Illumina high-throughput platform. Processing in the source paper ran as follows. Clustering and dimensionality reduction relied on pairwise TCRdist distances among GMM-specific receptors from T cells that were either sorted ex vivo or expanded in vitro. Each clinical repertoire was assigned a mean NN-distance score, defined as the average TCRdist to the nearest 10% of tetramer-positive reference sequences. GEM TCR motif frequency was computed as the fraction of unique TCRs matching known GEM sequences by V/J usage and CDR3 length. Linear discriminant analysis with leave-one-out cross-validation, implemented in scikit-learn, was used to classify active tuberculosis. Sourced from immuneACCESS, this table was stored by TCRdb with only in-frame sequences that have V and J called. A share of the clones is absent; for the studies checked, an unresolved V gene accounts for under half, and the remainder has no known explanation. V, J and clone size were drawn from that table, and D and trimming were deduced from the DNA. This sample comprises over 35,000 clones, nearly 97% of them detected only once. About 3.8% of the sample goes to the ten largest clones.

The TCR originated in a donor between 10 and 29 years old with latent tuberculosis or without tuberculosis infection. This receptor chain uses TRBV5-1 and TRBJ1-4, with TRBD1 tentatively as D gene (6 bases match). Material for sequencing was PBMCs. The nucleotide sequence is given as TGCGCCAGCAGCTTGCAGGGGACAAAGGATGAAAAACTGTTTTTT. Its product reads: CASSLQGTKDEKLFF.